One sample yielded the 22 T cell receptor beta chains listed below, sequenced in a study of blood T cell repertoires in COVID-19. Data came from immunoSEQ multiplex PCR; TCRdb stores just in-frame clones and leaves some out. The sample includes around 110,000 clones, over 55% seen only once; the top ten take around 0.92%. The sequenced sample consisted of peripheral blood. The receptor source for this set is a human donor with acute or convalescent COVID-19. The donor label of this sample is uncertain.

This clone has at least ten counts. CDR3 nucleotides: TGTGCCAGCAGCCCGGCCCTGGCAGGCACCGGGGAGCTGTTTTTT. This codes for CASSPALAGTGELFF. The chain employs TRBV25-1 and TRBJ2-2, with D hard to call. Germline values: CDR1 MGHDK, CDR2 SYGVNS. Trimming removed 6 bases from V and 4 bases from J, with 15 bases in between. CDR3 length equals 15 residues. Full variable domain (outside the CDR3, taken from reference TRBV25-1 and TRBJ2-2): EADIYQTPRYLVIGTGKKITLECSQTMGHDKMYWYQQDPGMELHLIHYSYGVNSTEKGDLSSESTVSRIRTEHFPLTLESARPSHTSQYLCASSPALAGTGELFFGEGSRLTVL.

The genes are TRBV3-1 (or the pseudogene TRBV3-2) and TRBJ1-1; D possibly corresponds to TRBD1 (5 bases). V was clipped by 2 bases and J by 1 base, with 11 bases between them. The length of the CDR3 is 15 residues. Looked up from germline, CDR1 is LGHDT and CDR2 is YNNKEL (reference sequence). CDR3 loop: CASSQKHRRNTEAFF. DNA for the CDR3: TGTGCCAGCAGCCAAAAGCACAGGAGGAACACTGAAGCTTTCTTT.

The V and J genes are TRBV28 and TRBJ2-7; a weak D match, TRBD1 (5 bases). The germline V and J ends were trimmed by 6 bases and 5 bases, with 17 bases remaining between them. The CDR3 consists of 14 residues. Germline CDR1 MDHEN, CDR2 SYDVKM. The CDR3 reads CASRLGPGQNEQYV. The CDR3 nucleotides are TGTGCCAGCAGGTTGGGGCCGGGCCAGAACGAGCAGTACGTC.

This clone was seen many times. The CDR3 sequence is CARGQGAEAFF. The CDR3 DNA follows: TGTGCCCGCGGACAGGGCGCTGAAGCTTTCTTT. The V and J genes are TRBV2 and TRBJ1-1, with 8 bases matching TRBD1. Trimming cost V 11 bases and J 6 bases; bases outside gene matches: 5. The CDR3 is 11 amino acids. Looked up from germline, CDR1 is SNHLY and CDR2 is FYNNEI.

The chain has TRBV6-5 and TRBJ2-7, with 7 nucleotides matching TRBD1. The V and J ends lost 6 bases and 2 bases, in that order; junction bases with no gene match: 7. This CDR3 region has 14 residues. CDR1 and CDR2 (germline): MNHEY, SVGAGI. The CDR3 DNA reads as TGTGCCAGCAGCTTGACAGGGCGAACCTACGAGCAGTACGTC. This translates into CASSLTGRTYEQYV.

This chain joins TRBV14 and TRBJ2-7; TRBD1 aligns across 7 bases. Germline CDR1 and CDR2: SGHDN and FVKESK. This CDR3 has 13 residues. Germline trimming cut 3 bases from V and 4 bases from J; bases unmatched to any gene: 3. The DNA for the CDR3 is TGTGCCAGCAGCCAGCACAGGGGTTACGAGCAGTACTTC. Protein product: CASSQHRGYEQYF. The full variable domain, in which reference TRBV14 and TRBJ2-7 provide the parts outside the CDR3, is EAGVTQFPSHSVIEKGQTVTLRCDPISGHDNLYWYRRVMGKEIKFLLHFVKESKQDESGMPNNRFLAERTGGTYSTLKVQPAELEDSGVYFCASSQHRGYEQYFGPGTRLTVT.

This sequence joins TRBV6-5 and TRBJ2-6, with a weak D call TRBD2 (5 bases). V lost 7 bases to trimming and J lost 0 bases, with 10 bases between them. This CDR3 is 15 amino acids long. Germline V lookup: CDR1 MNHEY, CDR2 SVGAGI. The CDR3 reads CASTPRDSGANVLTF. As DNA, the CDR3 is TGTGCCAGCACCCCGAGGGACTCTGGGGCCAACGTCCTGACTTTC.

This clone was picked up a small number of times. The chain combines TRBV6-1 with TRBJ2-1; TRBD2 agrees at 8 bases. After removal of 4 bases from V and 5 bases from J, the junction contained 10 bases not matched to a gene. The germline V gene encodes CDR1 MNHNS and CDR2 SASEGT. The CDR3 is 16 residues long. The CDR3 is CASSGQQGLAHNEQFF. For the CDR3, the DNA is TGTGCCAGCAGTGGCCAACAAGGACTAGCACACAATGAGCAGTTCTTC.

This chain connects TRBV19 to TRBJ2-2; D is uncertain. There are 13 residues in the CDR3. V lost 6 bases and J lost 0, with 5 bases in between. Germline V gives CDR1 LNHDA, CDR2 SQIVND (reference sequence). CDR3 loop: CASRRANTGELFF. The CDR3 bases are TGTGCCAGTAGGAGAGCGAACACCGGGGAGCTGTTTTTT.

The V and J genes are TRBV28 and TRBJ1-3, with TRBD1 identical over 7 bases. This CDR3 contains 15 residues. Looked up from germline, CDR1 is MDHEN and CDR2 is SYDVKM. V lost 5 bases, J lost 5 bases, and 9 bases stayed unmatched. CDR3 sequence reads: CASSPPGGLRNTIYF. CDR3 nucleotides: TGTGCCAGCAGTCCCCCAGGGGGGCTTAGAAACACCATATATTTT.

This sequence joins TRBV18 and TRBJ1-2, with 10 bases aligning to TRBD1. Germline lookup yields CDR1 KGHSH and CDR2 LQKENI. The V segment lost 3 bases and the J segment 4 bases; nucleotides outside the gene matches: 5. The CDR3 covers 15 residues. Written as DNA, the CDR3 is TGTGCCAGCTCACCGGGACAGGGGAGACCCTATGGCTACACCTTC. This translates into CASSPGQGRPYGYTF.

This sequence joins TRBV7-2 and TRBJ2-5, with TRBD1 matching over 8 bases. CDR1 is SGHTA, CDR2 FQGNSA, per germline. After removal of 6 bases from V and 8 bases from J, the junction contained 14 bases not matched to a gene. The CDR3 has 15 amino acids. CDR3 sequence: CASRPQGAEVETQYF. The DNA for the CDR3 is TGTGCCAGCAGACCGCAGGGGGCCGAGGTTGAAACCCAGTACTTC.

This clone was counted a single time. CDR3 sequence: CASRGAGGRRGTEAFF. The CDR3 DNA is TGTGCCAGCAGGGGGGCCGGGGGGCGCCGCGGCACTGAAGCTTTCTTT. The chain employs TRBV28 and TRBJ1-1; TRBD1 is a possible D gene (6 bases). Germline V gives CDR1 MDHEN, CDR2 SYDVKM. Trimming took 6 bases from V and 4 from J, leaving 21 bases between them. The CDR3 sequence is 16 residues long.

J is TRBJ2-7 and V is TRBV5-1; 8 positions match TRBD1. The CDR3 has 14 amino acids. The germline gives CDR1 SGHRS, CDR2 YFSETQ. Germline trimming cut 5 bases from V and 1 base from J; bases unmatched to any gene: 5. The chain's CDR3 is CASRPGQESYEQYF. CDR3 nucleotides: TGCGCCAGCAGACCGGGACAGGAGTCCTACGAGCAGTACTTC.

The V call is TRBV7-2, the J call TRBJ2-1, with 9 bases identical to TRBD1. The CDR3 has 14 amino acids. Germline V lookup: CDR1 SGHTA, CDR2 FQGNSA. The V segment lost 3 bases and the J segment 7 bases; nucleotides outside the gene matches: 4. CDR3 bases: TGTGCCAGCAGCTTCGGGACAGGGATAAATGAGCAGTTCTTC. It is translated as CASSFGTGINEQFF.

The rearrangement uses TRBV7-3 and TRBJ2-1; D possibly corresponds to TRBD2 (5 bases). The CDR3 extends over 15 amino acids. Germline-derived CDR1 and CDR2 are SGHTA and FQGTGA. Trimming left V 6 bases short and J 5 bases short, with 17 bases between. The CDR3 here is CASRNRPTADNEQFF. CDR3 bases: TGTGCCAGCAGGAATCGGCCAACAGCGGACAATGAGCAGTTCTTC.

This clone was seen only a few times. The chain links TRBV19 to TRBJ1-2; 7 positions agree with TRBD1. J lost 8 bases, V lost 7 bases, and 10 bases had no gene match. The CDR3 runs 13 residues. Germline CDR1 reads LNHDA; CDR2 reads SQIVND (reference sequence). CDR3 amino acids: CASKFTTGEGYTF. CDR3 in DNA: TGTGCCAGTAAATTCACAACAGGGGAGGGCTACACCTTC.

The chain joins TRBV5-1 to TRBJ2-6; TRBD1 agrees at 7 bases. The V gene's germline CDR1 is SGHRS and CDR2 YFSETQ. The V segment lost 1 base and the J segment 0 bases; nucleotides outside the gene matches: 4. There are 17 residues in the CDR3. In nucleotides, the CDR3 is TGCGCCAGCAGCTTGAGGGGGCAGAGCTCTGGGGCCAACGTCCTGACTTTC. This translates into CASSLRGQSSGANVLTF.

This clone was seen only once. The chain recombines TRBV5-1 with TRBJ2-1, with 8 bases lining up with TRBD2. Germline loops: CDR1 SGHRS, CDR2 YFSETQ. Trimming at V came to 4 bases and at J to 0 bases, leaving 12 bases not matched to a gene. The CDR3 contains 18 residues. CDR3 amino acids: CASSLGLAGVSSYNEQFF. DNA for the CDR3: TGCGCCAGCAGCCTGGGGCTAGCGGGTGTCAGCTCCTACAATGAGCAGTTCTTC. Filled out from reference TRBV5-1 and TRBJ2-1, the complete variable domain reads KAGVTQTPRYLIKTRGQQVTLSCSPISGHRSVSWYQQTPGQGLQFLFEYFSETQRNKGNFPGRFSGRQFSNSRSEMNVSTLELGDSALYLCASSLGLAGVSSYNEQFFGPGTRLTVL.

V and J are TRBV2 and TRBJ1-6; the D gene is possibly TRBD1 (5 bases). Germline CDR1 reads SNHLY; CDR2 reads FYNNEI. Between the trimmed V and J ends, which lost 5 bases and 7 bases, there was a span of 9 bases. This CDR3 has 13 amino acids. In DNA, the CDR3 is TGTGCCAGCAGTCCGAACAGGAATTCACCCCTCCACTTT. It encodes CASSPNRNSPLHF.

The CDR3 protein is CASSLRSYNSPLHF. DNA for the CDR3: TGTGCCAGCAGTCTGAGATCCTATAATTCACCCCTCCACTTT. This chain connects TRBV6-5 to TRBJ1-6; unclear D gene. The CDR3 runs to 14 residues. Trimming cost V 5 bases and J 1 base, with 6 bases left between them. Germline V gene lookup returns CDR1 MNHEY and CDR2 SVGAGI.

The rearrangement joins TRBV19 to TRBJ2-4, with D perhaps TRBD2 (6 bases). The CDR3 sequence is 15 residues long. Germline V lookup: CDR1 LNHDA, CDR2 SQIVND (reference sequence). Trimming stripped 7 bases from V and 6 bases from J, with 19 bases between. CDR3 loop: CASTLALGVRNIQYF. CDR3 bases: TGTGCCAGTACCCTAGCGTTGGGGGTACGAAACATTCAGTACTTC.